One TCR beta chain is described in this entry. Its antigen is still unknown. The data derive from a study of metastatic and nonmetastatic thyroid tumors. About the research overall: Repertoire comparison spanned blood and tumor or nodule tissue of malignant and benign thyroid patients. The study, taken as a whole, reports: Benign nodules reportedly had significantly lower TCR beta diversity than malignant thyroid tumors in blood and tumor.

The entire patient cohort was treatment-naive prior to thyroid surgery. The V gene's germline CDR1 is MDHEN and CDR2 SYDVKM. The CDR3 is 13 amino acids. The trim removed 6 bases at V and 6 bases at J, leaving 7 bases unmatched. Authors' processing steps: Clinicopathological groups supplied CDR3 differences that were used to build a distant-metastasis classifier for papillary thyroid cancer. Via MiXCR, TCRdb re-called the PCR reads. TCRdb, rather than the study authors, made the V and J calls. The sample lists more than 20,000 clones, roughly 22% occurring once. The source material was blood. The receptor's source is a female donor with papillary thyroid cancer or a benign thyroid nodule (not recorded which). Some clones in this sample may be carry-over from other donors' samples. The chain uses TRBV28 and TRBJ2-7; 8 nucleotides align to TRBD1. The CDR3 DNA sequence: TGTGCCAGCAGCCGACAGGGGTATTCCGAGCAGTACTTC. Its protein is CASSRQGYSEQYF.